This TCR beta chain was sequenced for a study of T cells expressing NK-cell markers. Study-wide background: Source material for TCR beta repertoires consisted of sorted CD3+CD56+NKG2C+, CD3+CD56+NKG2C- and CD3+CD56-NKG2C+ T cells.

TCRdb reprocessed the 5' RACE reads and stores each CDR3 protein as one record, lacking DNA. The sample table sets out 450,000 to 600,000 distinct CDR3 sequences. Study-wide results and limits: HCMV specificity of expanded NKG2C+ T cell clones remained unclear. For a handful of donors, these clonotypes were likewise the leading ones in the CD3+CD56-NKG2C+ fraction. More than five donors had dominant NKG2C+ clonotypes that comprised roughly 1.0-7.5% of their CD8+ T cells.

Concerning this clonotype: Its antigen is unknown.

Germline V CDR1 and CDR2: GTSNPN, SVGIG (reference sequence). The CDR3 runs to 13 residues. This chain uses TRBV30 with TRBJ2-1; TCRdb gives TRBD1 as the D gene, but with no DNA this cannot be confirmed. The sequence derives from a man between 18 and 29 years old in good health. Material for sequencing was blood T cells: a sorted CD56 or NKG2C T cell subset, CD4+ or CD8+ T cells, or bulk PBMC T cells (not recorded which). The CDR3 reads CAWSVFGDGEQFF. Full variable domain (remainder filled in from reference TRBV30 and TRBJ2-1): SQTIHQWPATLVQPVGSPLSLECTVEGTSNPNLYWYRQAAGRGLQLLFYSVGIGQISSEVPQNLSASRPQDRQFILSSKKLLLSDSGFYLCAWSVFGDGEQFFGPGTRLTVL.